These 27 T cell receptor beta chains came from one sample sequenced in a study of cytomegalovirus exposure and HLA in healthy donors. The PCR ran on 60 Vbeta and 13 Jbeta primers. TCRdb keeps only in-frame clones here, not all; method: immunoSEQ multiplex PCR. The table records 100,000 to 150,000 clones, 70% to 80% of them present only once. The material sequenced was PBMCs. The source of these receptors is a man aged 50-60 years in good health and CMV-seronegative.

This chain links TRBV5-1 with TRBJ1-2, with 9 bases fitting TRBD1. In germline, CDR1 is SGHRS, CDR2 YFSETQ. The CDR3 totals 13 residues. V lost 4 bases, J lost 8 bases, and 6 bases stayed unmatched. The CDR3 bases are TGCGCCAGCAGCCAGGGACAGGGTGGGGGCTACACCTTC. This encodes CASSQGQGGGYTF.

This clone has just a few counts. This rearrangement joins TRBV7-2 to TRBJ1-1; perhaps TRBD1 as D (5 bases). The length of the CDR3 is 15 residues. V dropped 5 bases and J dropped 3 bases, with 16 bases sitting between them. CDR1 is SGHTA, CDR2 FQGNSA, per germline. DNA for the CDR3: TGTGCCAGCAGCCCTGGGGGGGGTATGGACACTGAAGCTTTCTTT. Its protein is CASSPGGGMDTEAFF. Full variable domain (rest looked up from reference TRBV7-2 and TRBJ1-1): GAGVSQSPSNKVTEKGKDVELRCDPISGHTALYWYRQSLGQGLEFLIYFQGNSAPDKSGLPSDRFSAERTGGSVSTLTIQRTQQEDSAVYLCASSPGGGMDTEAFFGQGTRLTVV.

The rearrangement uses TRBV7-9 and TRBJ2-3; no reliable D call. CDR3 length: 12 amino acids. The germline gives CDR1 SEHNR, CDR2 FQNEAQ (reference sequence). Trimming pared 2 bases from V and 6 bases from J, leaving 6 bases between. This CDR3 reads CASSLYEDTQYF. The CDR3 DNA reads TGTGCCAGCAGCTTATACGAGGATACGCAGTATTTT. Complete variable domain (other parts from reference TRBV7-9 and TRBJ2-3): DTGVSQNPRHKITKRGQNVTFRCDPISEHNRLYWYRQTLGQGPEFLTYFQNEAQLEKSRLLSDRFSAERPKGSFSTLEIQRTEQGDSAMYLCASSLYEDTQYFGPGTRLTVL.

This sequence joins TRBV9 and TRBJ2-2; D may be TRBD2 (5 bases). The germline V gene encodes CDR1 SGDLS and CDR2 YYNGEE. The CDR3 has 14 amino acids. V was pared by 2 bases and J by 3 bases, with 8 bases between. The CDR3 DNA reads TGTGCCAGCAGCGTTCGAGGGTACACCGGGGAGCTGTTTTTT. The encoded protein is CASSVRGYTGELFF.

V is TRBV7-6 and J is TRBJ2-2, with no clear D. Germline values: CDR1 SGHVS, CDR2 FNYEAQ. CDR3 length: 14 residues. Trimming stripped 1 base from V and 0 bases from J, with 3 bases between. CDR3 in amino acids: CASSLDSNTGELFF. The CDR3 nucleotides read TGTGCCAGCAGCTTAGACTCGAACACCGGGGAGCTGTTTTTT. Full variable domain (remainder filled in from reference TRBV7-6 and TRBJ2-2): GAGVSQSPRYKVTKRGQDVALRCDPISGHVSLYWYRQALGQGPEFLTYFNYEAQQDKSGLPNDRFSAERPEGSISTLTIQRTEQRDSAMYRCASSLDSNTGELFFGEGSRLTVL.

The chain carries TRBV6-6 and TRBJ2-3; TRBD2 is a possible D gene (6 bases). The germline gives CDR1 MNHNY, CDR2 SVGAGI (reference sequence). V was trimmed by 5 bases and J by 4 bases, leaving 19 bases between them. The CDR3 runs 16 residues. The chain's CDR3 is CASSPRRGKSSDTQYF. CDR3 sequence (DNA): TGTGCCAGCAGTCCCCGTCGGGGGAAAAGTTCAGATACGCAGTATTTT.

V and J are TRBV30 and TRBJ2-3, with 10 bases identical to TRBD2. After removal of 0 bases from V and 3 bases from J, the junction contained 3 bases not matched to a gene. The germline gives CDR1 GTSNPN, CDR2 SVGIG (reference sequence). This CDR3 spans 15 amino acids. The CDR3 region has the DNA TGTGCCTGGAGTGTAAGGGGACTAGCGACAGATACGCAGTATTTT. The encoded protein is CAWSVRGLATDTQYF. The full variable domain, its missing parts supplied by reference TRBV30 and TRBJ2-3, is SQTIHQWPATLVQPVGSPLSLECTVEGTSNPNLYWYRQAAGRGLQLLFYSVGIGQISSEVPQNLSASRPQDRQFILSSKKLLLSDSGFYLCAWSVRGLATDTQYFGPGTRLTVL.

This chain uses TRBV10-3 with TRBJ1-3; D might be TRBD1 (5 bases). The length of the CDR3 is 15 residues. V shed 6 bases and J shed 4 bases, with 16 bases lying between them. Germline lookup yields CDR1 ENHRY and CDR2 SYGVKD. DNA of the CDR3: TGTGCCATCAGATCCGCTTCACAGGTCGGAAACACCATATATTTT. It yields the protein CAIRSASQVGNTIYF.

V usage is TRBV5-6 and J usage is TRBJ1-2, with TRBD1 as a possible D gene (5 bases). The germline gives CDR1 SGHDT, CDR2 YYEEEE. V gave up 6 bases and J gave up 2 bases, with 14 bases separating them. The CDR3 is made up of 14 amino acids. CDR3 loop: CASTTGARNYGYTF. In DNA, the CDR3 is TGTGCCAGCACCACTGGGGCCAGGAACTATGGCTACACCTTC.

V gene TRBV6-1 combines with J gene TRBJ1-4, with 10 bases aligning to TRBD1. V dropped 6 bases and J dropped 8; count of bases not matched to a gene: 3. CDR1 and CDR2 (germline): MNHNS, SASEGT. This CDR3 has 13 amino acids. The CDR3 loop reads CASRGQGKEKLFF. The CDR3 DNA reads as TGTGCCAGCAGGGGACAGGGGAAAGAAAAACTGTTTTTT.

This chain joins TRBV19 and TRBJ2-3; 9 bases agree with TRBD2. J lost 6 bases, V lost 9 bases, and 7 bases had no gene match. The CDR3 is made up of 13 amino acids. Germline values: CDR1 LNHDA, CDR2 SQIVND (reference sequence). CDR3 sequence reads: CASGRGGVDTQYF. The CDR3 bases are TGTGCCAGCGGGCGGGGGGGCGTCGATACGCAGTATTTT.

On this clone itself: An end of the junction differs from the germline gene, which may be a read error. This sequence joins TRBV5-1 and TRBJ2-7, with D tentatively TRBD2 (5 bases). Germline lookup yields CDR1 SGHRS and CDR2 YFSETQ. This CDR3 has 14 amino acids. CDR3 DNA sequence: TGCGCCAGCAGACGGGATCCGGTCTCCTACGGGCAGTACTTC. This translates into CASRRDPVSYGQYF.

This clone occurred a few times. This chain connects TRBV4-2 to TRBJ1-1, with D tentatively TRBD1 (5 bases). V was trimmed by 0 bases and J by 4 bases, leaving 18 bases between them. The CDR3 has 17 amino acids. Per germline, CDR1 LGHNA and CDR2 YNFKEQ. CDR3 DNA sequence: TGTGCCAGCAGCCAAGATCTCGGGACGAGCGGGAGCACTGAAGCTTTCTTT. It specifies CASSQDLGTSGSTEAFF.

The gene calls are TRBV2 and TRBJ1-4; D gene unclear. Germline CDR1 reads SNHLY; CDR2 reads FYNNEI. The CDR3 is made up of 14 amino acids. The V end lost 4 bases, the J end lost 4 bases, and 10 bases lay between the germline ends. The CDR3 loop reads CASSGGRVNEKLFF. The CDR3 bases are TGTGCCAGCAGTGGAGGTCGAGTTAATGAAAAACTGTTTTTT.

In its sample, this clone was seen once. This chain connects TRBV5-4 to TRBJ1-6; no definite D call. From germline, CDR1 is SGHNT and CDR2 YYREEE (reference sequence). This CDR3 region has 17 residues. The V and J ends lost 1 base and 9 bases respectively, with 20 bases between them. The CDR3 nucleotides are TGTGCCAGCAGCTTGTACGAGGGTCGGAAAAAAGGTTCACCCCTCCACTTT. Its translation is CASSLYEGRKKGSPLHF.

V usage is TRBV11-2 and J usage is TRBJ1-6, with 7 bases fitting TRBD1. This CDR3 region has 17 residues. Germline V gene lookup returns CDR1 SGHAT and CDR2 FQNNGV. J lost 3 bases, V lost 0 bases, and 5 bases had no gene match. The CDR3 is CASSLDSTGYYNSPLHF. The DNA of the CDR3 is TGTGCCAGCAGCTTAGATTCGACAGGGTACTATAATTCACCCCTCCACTTT. Combining the CDR3 with reference TRBV11-2 and TRBJ1-6 gives the whole variable domain EAGVAQSPRYKIIEKRQSVAFWCNPISGHATLYWYQQILGQGPKLLIQFQNNGVVDDSQLPKDRFSAERLKGVDSTLKIQPAKLEDSAVYLCASSLDSTGYYNSPLHFGNGTRLTVT.

This chain links TRBV9 with TRBJ1-3; D remains ambiguous. Germline V gene sequence: CDR1 SGDLS, CDR2 YYNGEE. Trimming pared 0 bases from V and 8 bases from J, leaving 9 bases between. CDR3 length equals 13 residues. Here the CDR3 reads CASSVEVPDTIYF. The DNA of the CDR3 is TGTGCCAGCAGCGTAGAAGTCCCAGACACCATATATTTT.

The chain combines TRBV19 with TRBJ2-1; D gene ambiguous. V lost 7 bases to trimming and J lost 7 bases, with 17 bases between them. CDR1 is LNHDA and CDR2 is SQIVND in the germline V gene (reference sequence). This CDR3 has 14 residues. The chain's CDR3 is CASIQNTLGNEQFF. As DNA, the CDR3 is TGTGCCAGTATTCAAAACACTCTCGGGAATGAGCAGTTCTTC.

The chain carries TRBV5-1 and TRBJ2-1; TRBD2 matches at 10 bases. V shed 4 bases and J 8 bases; nucleotides not matched to a gene: 9. In germline, CDR1 is SGHRS, CDR2 YFSETQ. CDR3 length equals 15 residues. CDR3 region: CASSGAGGPSDEQFF. The DNA of the CDR3 is TGCGCCAGCAGCGGAGCGGGGGGGCCATCGGATGAGCAGTTCTTC.

This chain connects TRBV5-4 to TRBJ2-3, with 13 bases identical to TRBD2. Trimming removed 5 bases from V and 0 bases from J; junction bases left unmatched: 9. Germline CDR1 SGHNT, CDR2 YYREEE (reference sequence). This CDR3 contains 18 residues. CDR3 nucleotides: TGTGCCAGCAGTAATGGACTAGCGGGGGCCCCTAGCACAGATACGCAGTATTTT. The encoded protein is CASSNGLAGAPSTDTQYF.

The CDR3 DNA sequence: TGCGCCAGCAGCCAAGATTTTATGGGCTCAGCTGAAGCTTTCTTT. Encoded protein: CASSQDFMGSAEAFF. V gene TRBV4-3 combines with J gene TRBJ1-1; D remains unclear. Germline CDR1 reads LGHNA; CDR2 reads YSLEER. The CDR3 consists of 15 residues. The V and J ends lost 0 bases and 6 bases respectively, with 14 bases between them.

The CDR3, as DNA: TGTGCCAGCAGTTACTCGACAGGCTTCGAGCAGTACTTC. Amino acid sequence: CASSYSTGFEQYF. The chain links TRBV6-5 to TRBJ2-7; possible D gene TRBD1, 6 bases. Trimming left V 0 bases short and J 6 bases short, with 9 bases between. CDR3 length: 13 residues. Germline lookup yields CDR1 MNHEY and CDR2 SVGAGI.

This chain connects TRBV27 to TRBJ2-2; 7 nucleotides line up with TRBD2. This CDR3 is 15 amino acids long. Germline CDR1 and CDR2: MNHEY and SMNVEV (reference sequence). The V and J ends lost 3 bases and 4 bases, in that order; junction bases with no gene match: 5. The CDR3, as DNA: TGTGCCAGCAGTTTTGGGAGGGAAGGCACCGGGGAGCTGTTTTTT. It codes for CASSFGREGTGELFF.

The chain couples TRBV19 to TRBJ1-1; weak D call: TRBD1 (5 bases). Germline-derived CDR1 and CDR2 are LNHDA and SQIVND (reference sequence). V lost 8 bases and J 1 base, leaving 23 bases between the germline ends. The CDR3 length is 17 residues. For the CDR3, the DNA is TGTGCCAGTGATGCCGGGCAGGGAACTTATCGGAACACTGAAGCTTTCTTT. It yields the protein CASDAGQGTYRNTEAFF.

The chain combines TRBV7-6 with TRBJ2-3; perhaps TRBD2 as D (5 bases). The CDR3 sequence is 12 residues long. Germline V lookup: CDR1 SGHVS, CDR2 FNYEAQ. The V end was cut by 5 bases, the J end by 6 bases, with 9 bases between. Here the CDR3 DNA reads TGTGCCAGCAGCCGAGGGTGGGATACGCAGTATTTT. Its protein product is CASSRGWDTQYF.

This clone was detected only a few times. DNA of the CDR3: TGTGCCAGCAGTTACTACAGGACAGGGGTAGAGACCCAGTACTTC. Translated: CASSYYRTGVETQYF. The chain recombines TRBV6-5 with TRBJ2-5; TRBD1 agrees at 9 bases. The germline V gene encodes CDR1 MNHEY and CDR2 SVGAGI. The CDR3 spans 15 residues. With V trimmed by 1 base and J by 4 bases, 4 bases remained unmatched.

This clone has more than one count but fewer than ten. The chain links TRBV2 to TRBJ1-5; D possibly corresponds to TRBD1 (6 bases). Trimming removed 4 bases at V and 7 bases at J, with 11 bases between. The CDR3 totals 13 residues. Per the germline V gene, CDR1 is SNHLY and CDR2 is FYNNEI. CDR3 DNA sequence: TGTGCCAGCAGTGTACAGGGAAAACAGCCCCAGCATTTT. Amino acids: CASSVQGKQPQHF.